This T cell receptor beta chain appears in the sequencing data of a study of CD8+ T cells in alopecia areata. Study at large: Those treated were given oral tofacitinib at 5 to 10 mg twice daily.

As the sequencing template, cDNA was produced by extracting RNA and reverse transcribing it. The table came from immunoSEQ multiplex PCR; TCRdb's copy has only in-frame clones and leaves some out. This table holds over 100,000 clones, about 50% found once. Study-level findings and limits: Lesional scalp displayed greater clonality than normal scalp, most notably in alopecia totalis/universalis.

Germline CDR1 reads KGHSH; CDR2 reads LQKENI. The CDR3 has 14 amino acids. Unmatched junction bases numbered 2, after V lost 4 bases and J lost 1 base. The table lists this clone with a few counts. The antigen is unknown. This TCR came from a human donor with alopecia areata. V gene TRBV18 combines with J gene TRBJ2-7; 9 nucleotides align to TRBD1. This material consisted of CD8+ T cells sorted from blood, taken at week 0. Written as DNA, the CDR3 is TGTGCCAGCTCACAGGGACAGGGATCCTACGAGCAGTACTTC. It translates to CASSQGQGSYEQYF. The variable domain in full, completed from reference TRBV18 and TRBJ2-7, reads NAGVMQNPRHLVRRRGQEARLRCSPMKGHSHVYWYRQLPEEGLKFMVYLQKENIIDESGMPKERFSAEFPKEGPSILRIQQVVRGDSAAYFCASSQGQGSYEQYFGPGTRLTVT.